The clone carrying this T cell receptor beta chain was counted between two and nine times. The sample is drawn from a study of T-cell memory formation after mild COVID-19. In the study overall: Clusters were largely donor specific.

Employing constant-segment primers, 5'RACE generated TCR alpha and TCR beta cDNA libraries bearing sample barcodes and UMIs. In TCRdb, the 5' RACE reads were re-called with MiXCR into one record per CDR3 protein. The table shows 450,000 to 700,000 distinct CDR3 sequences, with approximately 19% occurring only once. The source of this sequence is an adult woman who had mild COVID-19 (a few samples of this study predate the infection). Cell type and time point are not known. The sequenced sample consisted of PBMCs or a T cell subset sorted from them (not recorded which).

The CDR3 protein is CASSLGGIGSQPQHF. The DNA of the CDR3 is TGTGCCAGCAGCTTAGGAGGCATAGGCTCTCAGCCCCAGCATTTT. J is TRBJ1-5 and V is TRBV7-2; D unresolved. The V and J ends lost 1 base and 6 bases respectively, with 13 bases between them. Germline V lookup: CDR1 SGHTA, CDR2 FQGNSA. This CDR3 is 15 amino acids long.